This T cell receptor (beta chain) originates from a study of neurological immune-mediated disorders (dated by TCRdb to about 2019). In terms of the full investigation: Among the roughly 34 multiple sclerosis patients, relapsing-remitting MS was present in 31 and secondary progressive MS was present in 3. Peripheral blood TCR-beta repertoires from patients with HTLV-I-associated myelopathy (HAM/TSP), patients with multiple sclerosis, and healthy controls were compared in the study using UMI-based sequencing. The 106 TCR-beta libraries included longitudinal samples, technical triplicates and paired sorted CD4+ and CD8+ T-cell subsets alongside PBMC samples. The cohort comprised some 71 subjects: 15 or so HAM/TSP patients, around 34 multiple sclerosis patients and approximately 20 healthy controls.

Unsorted PBMC libraries were generated from 2 million PBMCs stored in RNAlater at -80 °C until RNA extraction. Multiple sclerosis patients were enrolled in a US clinical protocol evaluating disease progression by magnetic resonance imaging. PBMCs were separated from peripheral blood using Ficoll-Hypaque density gradient centrifugation and then cryopreserved in liquid nitrogen. What the study reported, not specific to this receptor: In phylogenetic analysis, the repertoires of 18 of 34 MS patients grouped into a cluster of related CDR3 sequences, which suggests a possible signature at the repertoire level. The highest TCR clonal expansion was observed in HAM/TSP patients, whereas the lowest was observed in MS patients, even when compared with healthy controls. The MS cluster was not associated with any clinical or MRI features, and the authors stated that larger cohorts are needed. No identical CDR3 amino acid sequences were shared among expanded clones across subjects, suggesting private TCR-beta repertoires in all groups.

This clonotype has a count of ten or more. No cognate antigen has been identified for it. Within one base of it there is no much larger clone, and no base qualities were kept. cDNA was synthesized by template-switch 5'RACE using a primer carrying a 10-nucleotide random unique molecular identifier by which each TCR transcript was tagged. Every sequencing run yielded over 160 million TCR-beta sequences covering 15-18 subjects. The RNeasy kit was used for extraction of total RNA. The KAPA Real-time Library Amplification kit was used to amplify TCR-beta VDJ regions with primers for the TCR constant region and the 5'RACE anchor. A first PCR added sample indexes and Illumina adaptors, after which a second PCR increased the library yield. After Ampure bead purification, the TCR product of roughly 650 bp was size-selected on a 2% E-gel SizeSelection system. Before pooling, library quality was assessed on a Bioanalyzer, concentration was determined with Qubit, and library quantification was performed with the Kapa Library Quantification kit. Libraries were sequenced paired-end 2 x 150 bp on an Illumina HiSeq 2500. To increase sequence diversity, about 25-31% phiX was spiked into each library pool. The original methods were these. The quality-filtered reads were processed with the UMI-based MiGEC pipeline, whose error correction step removed more than 75% of the raw TCR sequences. IMGT germline references were used for alignment of VDJ genes, and clonotypes were defined by a unique CDR3 amino acid sequence together with V-J genes. VDJtools evaluated clonal expansion, Shannon diversity and CDR3 relatedness (CalcPairwiseDistances, ClusterSamples); CLCbio workbench built phylogenetic trees. Using coefficient-of-variation modelling across technical triplicates, the study counted a clone as expanded if it had at least 8 unique UMIs. TCRdb handled the public reads itself, with Q25 trimming in fastp and clone calling in MiXCR, and kept productive beta chains. Each CDR3 protein appears once, grouped with its most common genes and DNA. The authors' filters were not applied to this entry. The sample table contains more than 45,000 distinct CDR3 sequences; only one count was recorded for over 3% of them. The top ten clonotypes cover 5.5% to 6% of the sample.

Via the germline V gene (reference sequence), CDR1 is DFQATT and CDR2 SNEGSKA. Including the terminal cysteine and phenylalanine, the CDR3 comprises 16 residues. The entry retains the CDR3 DNA only, 48 bases that are in frame from base 1. For this chain, trimming is 3 bases at the V end and 5 bases at the J end, and the number of junction bases without a gene match is 10. Sequences were obtained from PBMCs. Recombination joined TRBV20-1 with TRBJ2-3, with 11 bases aligning to TRBD2. This clonotype was obtained from a man in his forties with multiple sclerosis. The nucleotide sequence reads as follows: TGCAGTGCTAGTGATAGCGGGGGGGCCGATTTAGATACGCAGTATTTT. Its translation is CSASDSGGADLDTQYF.